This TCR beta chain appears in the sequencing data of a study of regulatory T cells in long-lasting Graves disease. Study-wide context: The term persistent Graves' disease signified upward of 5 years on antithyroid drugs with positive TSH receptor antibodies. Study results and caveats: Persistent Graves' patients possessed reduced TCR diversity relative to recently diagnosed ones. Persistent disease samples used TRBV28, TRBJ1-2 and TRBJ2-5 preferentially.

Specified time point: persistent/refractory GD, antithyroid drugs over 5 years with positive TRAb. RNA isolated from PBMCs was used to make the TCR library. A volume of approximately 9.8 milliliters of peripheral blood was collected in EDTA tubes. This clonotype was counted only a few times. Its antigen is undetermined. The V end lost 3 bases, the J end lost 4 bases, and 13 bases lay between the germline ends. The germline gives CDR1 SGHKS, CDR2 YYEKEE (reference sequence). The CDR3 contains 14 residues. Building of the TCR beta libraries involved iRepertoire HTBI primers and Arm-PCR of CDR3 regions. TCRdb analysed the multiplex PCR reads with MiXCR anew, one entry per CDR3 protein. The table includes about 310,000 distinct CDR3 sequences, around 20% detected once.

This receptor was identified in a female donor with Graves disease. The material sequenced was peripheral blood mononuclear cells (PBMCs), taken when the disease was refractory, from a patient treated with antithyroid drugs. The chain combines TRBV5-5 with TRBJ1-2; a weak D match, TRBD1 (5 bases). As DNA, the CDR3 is TGTGCCAGCAGCTCTGCCGGGACGACCTATGGCTACACCTTC. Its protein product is CASSSAGTTYGYTF.